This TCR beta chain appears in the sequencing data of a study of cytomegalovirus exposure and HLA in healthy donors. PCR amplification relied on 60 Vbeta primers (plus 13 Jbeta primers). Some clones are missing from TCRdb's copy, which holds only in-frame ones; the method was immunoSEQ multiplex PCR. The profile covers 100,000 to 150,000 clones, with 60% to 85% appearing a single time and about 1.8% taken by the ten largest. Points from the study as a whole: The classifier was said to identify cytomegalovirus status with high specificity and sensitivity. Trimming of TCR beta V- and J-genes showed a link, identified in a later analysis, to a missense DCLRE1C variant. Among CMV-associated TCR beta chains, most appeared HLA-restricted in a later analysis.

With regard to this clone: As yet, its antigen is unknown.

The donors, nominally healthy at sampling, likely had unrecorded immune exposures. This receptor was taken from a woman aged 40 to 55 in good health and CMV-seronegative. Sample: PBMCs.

The CDR3 bases are TGCAGCGTTGAGATTAGCGGGCCCTACTCCTACGAGCAGTACTTC. Translation gives CSVEISGPYSYEQYF. V usage is TRBV29-1 and J usage is TRBJ2-7; the match to TRBD2 covers 7 bases. The germline CDR1 and CDR2 sequences are SQVTM and ANQGSEA. This CDR3 has 15 amino acids. With 3 bases clipped from V and 0 bases from J, the junction kept 8 bases outside the gene matches.